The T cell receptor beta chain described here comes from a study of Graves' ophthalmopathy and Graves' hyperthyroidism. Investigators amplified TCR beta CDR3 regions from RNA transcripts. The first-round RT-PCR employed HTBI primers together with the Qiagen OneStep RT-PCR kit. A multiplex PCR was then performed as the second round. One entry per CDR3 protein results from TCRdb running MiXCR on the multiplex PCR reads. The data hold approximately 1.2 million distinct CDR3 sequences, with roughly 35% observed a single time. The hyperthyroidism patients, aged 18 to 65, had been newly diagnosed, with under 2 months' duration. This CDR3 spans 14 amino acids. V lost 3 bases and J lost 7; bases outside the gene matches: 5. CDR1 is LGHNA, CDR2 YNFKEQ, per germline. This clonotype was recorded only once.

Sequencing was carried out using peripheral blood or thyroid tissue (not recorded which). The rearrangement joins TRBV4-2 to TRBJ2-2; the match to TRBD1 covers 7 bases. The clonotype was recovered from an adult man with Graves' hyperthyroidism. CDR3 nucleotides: TGTGCCAGCAGCCAGGAAAGGACAGGCGGGGAGCTGTTTTTT. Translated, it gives CASSQERTGGELFF.